This TCR beta chain came from a study of blood T cell repertoires in COVID-19. Study as a whole: Italy, Spain and the United States were the sources of the convalescent and acute COVID-19 samples.

The V gene's germline CDR1 is SGDLS and CDR2 YYNGEE. Trimming at V came to 2 bases and at J to 4 bases, leaving 2 bases not matched to a gene. This CDR3 comprises 15 residues. Patients from Seattle were sampled longitudinally, starting during active infection. Original methodology: Using reference gene primer amplification, nucleated cell counts were estimated. Repertoires were generated with immunoSEQ multiplex PCR, while TCRdb's copy carries only in-frame clones and drops some. V, J and clone size were drawn from that table, and D and trimming were deduced from the DNA. The sample shows about 240,000 clones, approximately 78% of them seen only once.

The sequence came from a woman of 80 years or more with COVID-19, enrolled during active disease. Sequencing input: peripheral blood. This chain links TRBV9 with TRBJ1-5; 11 positions match TRBD1. CDR3 in amino acids: CASSVGQGANQPQHF. The DNA of the CDR3 is TGTGCCAGCAGCGTTGGACAGGGGGCTAATCAGCCCCAGCATTTT.